A single sample gave rise to the 20 T cell receptor beta chains below, sequenced in a study of CD8+CD57+ T cells in acquired aplastic anemia. Patients sequenced had flow cytometry evidence of CD8+CD57+ cell expansion. Template material for TCR beta VDJ and CDR3 profiling consisted of genomic DNA. TCRdb re-analysed the reads in MiXCR, keeping a single row per CDR3 protein. The sample contains tens of thousands of distinct CDR3 sequences, 60% to 70% of which appear only once. The sequenced sample was sorted CD4+, CD8+, or CD8+CD57+ T cells (not recorded which) from PBMCs. The receptors shown here come from a human donor with aplastic anemia.

This clonotype came up a few times. A much larger clone is a single base away; this may be a read error. CDR3: CSARYRGFYGYTF. The DNA of the CDR3 is TGCAGTGCTAGGTACAGGGGTTTTTATGGCTACACCTTC. The chain has TRBV20-1 and TRBJ1-2; the match to TRBD1 covers 7 bases. Germline CDR1 and CDR2: DFQATT and SNEGSKA (reference sequence). This CDR3 has 13 amino acids. V was pared by 3 bases and J by 5 bases, with 6 bases of the junction left unmatched.

This chain uses TRBV15 with TRBJ1-4; 9 nucleotides line up with TRBD1. Trimming cost V 0 bases and J 9 bases; bases outside gene matches: 5. Germline lookup yields CDR1 LNHNV and CDR2 YYDKDF (reference sequence). CDR3 length: 15 residues. The chain's CDR3 is CATSREGQGRKKLFF. The DNA for the CDR3 is TGTGCCACCAGCAGAGAGGGACAGGGAAGGAAAAAACTGTTTTTT.

This chain uses TRBV5-4 with TRBJ2-7; 7 positions agree with TRBD2. Germline V gene lookup returns CDR1 SGHNT and CDR2 YYREEE (reference sequence). The CDR3 runs 16 residues. J lost 4 bases, V lost 0 bases, and 10 bases had no gene match. DNA for the CDR3: TGTGCCAGCAGCTTGGGCTTTGGGGGGGGGAATTACGAGCAGTACTTC. It yields the protein CASSLGFGGGNYEQYF.

Comment on this clonotype: The CDR3 does not close with the conserved phenylalanine or tryptophan, likely indicating a read error. This chain uses TRBV19 with TRBJ2-1, with a weak D call TRBD1 (6 bases). V lost 7 bases to trimming and J lost 0 bases, with 10 bases between them. The CDR3 extends over 14 amino acids. Per germline, CDR1 LNHDA and CDR2 SQIVND (reference sequence). CDR3 protein: CASTGTRSYNEQFL. For the CDR3, the DNA is TGTGCCAGTACCGGGACACGCTCCTACAATGAGCAGTTCCTC.

The V and J genes are TRBV25-1 and TRBJ2-1; D is undetermined. Germline lookup yields CDR1 MGHDK and CDR2 SYGVNS. The CDR3 is made up of 14 amino acids. Trimming cost V 6 bases and J 5 bases, with 14 bases left between them. The chain's CDR3 is CASRPPGGNNEQFF. CDR3 sequence (DNA): TGTGCCAGCAGGCCCCCGGGCGGCAACAATGAGCAGTTCTTC.

V gene TRBV2 combines with J gene TRBJ2-5, with D unclear. The ends were cut back, 1 base at V and 5 bases at J, with 8 bases in the middle. Germline V lookup: CDR1 SNHLY, CDR2 FYNNEI. The CDR3 loop spans 13 amino acids. As DNA, the CDR3 is TGTGCCAGCAGTGAAGGACCGCTTGAGACCCAGTACTTC. This encodes CASSEGPLETQYF.

The chain joins TRBV7-8 to TRBJ1-2; D ambiguous. The CDR3 runs 13 residues. Germline values: CDR1 SGHVS, CDR2 FQNEAQ. Trimming removed 5 bases from V and 0 bases from J, with 7 bases in between. The CDR3 sequence: CASSGATNYGYTF. In DNA form, the CDR3 reads TGTGCCAGCAGCGGAGCCACTAACTATGGCTACACCTTC.

This clonotype came up many times. This chain connects TRBV7-9 to TRBJ1-2; 8 nucleotides align to TRBD1. J gave up 7 bases and V 5 bases, and 15 bases lay outside the gene matches. Germline V gene lookup returns CDR1 SEHNR and CDR2 FQNEAQ (reference sequence). The CDR3 has 16 amino acids. DNA for the CDR3: TGTGCCAGCAGCCTACCCGGGACAGGCCCAACTGGTGGCTACACCTTC. Its translation is CASSLPGTGPTGGYTF.

This chain connects TRBV3-1 to TRBJ2-1; 8 positions match TRBD2. This CDR3 comprises 13 residues. V was pared by 2 bases and J by 9 bases, with 3 bases of the junction left unmatched. Germline V gives CDR1 LGHDT, CDR2 YNNKEL (reference sequence). The DNA of the CDR3 is TGTGCCAGCAGCCAAAGAGCGGGGGCTGAGCAGTTCTTC. Its protein product is CASSQRAGAEQFF.

This chain connects TRBV10-3 to TRBJ2-1; 9 positions match TRBD2. This CDR3 has 16 amino acids. CDR1 and CDR2 (germline): ENHRY, SYGVKD. Trimming cost V 10 bases and J 9 bases; bases outside gene matches: 19. The CDR3 DNA follows: TGTGCCAGCAGGCGTTTGGGCGGGGGGGGTGGCTTTGAGCAGTTCTTC. Amino acids: CASRRLGGGGGFEQFF.

V gene TRBV7-9 combines with J gene TRBJ2-5; no firm D call. Trimming took 0 bases from V and 5 from J, leaving 7 bases between them. The germline V gene has CDR1 SEHNR and CDR2 FQNEAQ (reference sequence). CDR3 size: 13 residues. CDR3 region: CASSLAPTETQYF. The CDR3 coding sequence is TGTGCCAGCAGCTTAGCCCCCACGGAGACCCAGTACTTC.

The chain recombines TRBV12-3 or TRBV12-4 with TRBJ2-5; perhaps D is TRBD1 or TRBD2 (5 bases each). V was shortened by 8 bases and J by 10 bases, with 23 bases between the two germline ends. The CDR3 runs to 14 residues. This CDR3 reads CASHLTGDEGSQYF. CDR3 DNA: TGTGCCAGCCATTTGACTGGTGATGAGGGGAGCCAGTACTTC.

The J gene is TRBJ2-2, the V gene TRBV29-1; 8 nucleotides align to TRBD1. The CDR3 sequence is 15 residues long. Germline V gives CDR1 SQVTM, CDR2 ANQGSEA. The J segment lost 4 bases and the V segment lost 0 bases, leaving 4 bases of the junction unmatched. CDR3 nucleotide sequence: TGCAGCGTTGAAGATAACAGGGGGGCCACCGGGGAGCTGTTTTTT. It specifies CSVEDNRGATGELFF.

The chain has TRBV7-9 and TRBJ1-6; D is unclear. Trimming left V 4 bases short and J 5 bases short, with 12 bases between. The CDR3 length is 15 residues. Per the germline V gene, CDR1 is SEHNR and CDR2 is FQNEAQ (reference sequence). The CDR3 region is CASSSQRDNNSPLHF. CDR3 nucleotides: TGTGCCAGCAGCTCACAGAGAGATAATAATTCACCCCTCCACTTT.

The rearrangement links TRBV15 to TRBJ2-6; D may be TRBD2 (5 bases). This CDR3 comprises 14 residues. The ends were cut back, 0 bases at V and 8 bases at J, with 8 bases in the middle. CDR1 is LNHNV and CDR2 is YYDKDF in the germline V gene (reference sequence). CDR3 in DNA: TGTGCCACCAGCAGAGAAGGGAGCACCAACGTCCTGACTTTC. It yields the protein CATSREGSTNVLTF.

The chain carries TRBV12-3 or TRBV12-4 and TRBJ2-1; TRBD2 matches 8 bases. The V segment lost 4 bases and the J segment 9 bases; nucleotides outside the gene matches: 5. This CDR3 region has 13 residues. CDR3 DNA: TGTGCCAGCAGTTGGACTAGCTCGCCTGAGCAGTTCTTC. Translation gives CASSWTSSPEQFF.

The count of this clonotype is one. The gene calls are TRBV2 and TRBJ2-1, with D tentatively TRBD2 (6 bases). Trimming shortened V by 2 bases and J by 3 bases, and 11 bases separated the two germline ends. Germline lookup yields CDR1 SNHLY and CDR2 FYNNEI. CDR3 size: 15 residues. The CDR3 is CASSELAGNYNEQFF. In DNA, the CDR3 is TGTGCCAGCAGTGAATTGGCGGGGAACTACAATGAGCAGTTCTTC. Supplemented by reference TRBV2 and TRBJ2-1, the full variable domain reads EPEVTQTPSHQVTQMGQEVILRCVPISNHLYFYWYRQILGQKVEFLVSFYNNEISEKSEIFDDQFSVERPDGSNFTLKIRSTKLEDSAMYFCASSELAGNYNEQFFGPGTRLTVL.

The rearrangement joins TRBV15 to TRBJ2-6, with unresolved D. CDR1 LNHNV and CDR2 YYDKDF come from the germline V gene (reference sequence). V was trimmed by 3 bases and J by 0 bases, leaving 6 bases between them. The CDR3 runs 15 residues. The CDR3 bases are TGTGCCACCAGCAGGGGAAGCTCTGGGGCCAACGTCCTGACTTTC. Protein: CATSRGSSGANVLTF.

This clonotype has just a few counts. This chain connects TRBV7-6 to TRBJ2-1, with D unclear. The CDR3 has 11 residues. Looked up from germline, CDR1 is SGHVS and CDR2 is FNYEAQ. V lost 3 bases and J lost 5, with 2 bases in between. In nucleotides, the CDR3 is TGTGCCAGCAGCTTCCACAATGAGCAGTTCTTC. Translated, it gives CASSFHNEQFF.

The chain is built from TRBV2 and TRBJ2-7; D may match TRBD1 or TRBD2 (5 bases each). This CDR3 contains 14 residues. The germline V gene has CDR1 SNHLY and CDR2 FYNNEI. Trimming removed 3 bases at V and 3 bases at J, with 12 bases between. The CDR3 nucleotides are TGTGCCAGCAGTGATCAGGGCAGCGGCTACGAGCAGTACTTC. Amino acids: CASSDQGSGYEQYF.